This T cell receptor beta chain was profiled in a study of human T cells and chemical hapten exposure. Study in general: All patients underwent weekly scalp dosing with diphenylcyclopropenone for the full approximately 25-week study. Enrolled patients were predominantly female and had alopecia areata, totalis or universalis. Overall study findings and caveats: TCRs above 1 in 1000 frequency stayed constant with DPC sensitization.

The ends were cut back, 0 bases at V and 1 base at J, with 7 bases in the middle. This CDR3 comprises 15 residues. Germline CDR1 ENHRY, CDR2 SYGVKD. TCRdb itself ran the RACE reads through MiXCR, one entry per CDR3 protein. The data show about 54,000 distinct CDR3 sequences, 9.9% seen once. This sample's time point: patch test 2, 6 weeks after DPC sensitization. This sample's treatment: therapeutic diphenylcyclopropenone sensitization with weekly scalp DPC. In this sample, this clonotype turned up many times. The antigen is unknown. This clonotype was obtained from a woman aged 45-65 years with alopecia areata. Some clones in this sample may be carry-over from other donors' samples. Sequencing was performed on whole blood, taken in connection with sensitization to the hapten diphenylcyclopropenone (DPC). V is TRBV10-3 and J is TRBJ1-3, with D unresolved. The CDR3, as DNA: TGTGCCATCAGTGAGTCGAAAGGGTCTGGAAACACCATATATTTT. This translates into CAISESKGSGNTIYF.